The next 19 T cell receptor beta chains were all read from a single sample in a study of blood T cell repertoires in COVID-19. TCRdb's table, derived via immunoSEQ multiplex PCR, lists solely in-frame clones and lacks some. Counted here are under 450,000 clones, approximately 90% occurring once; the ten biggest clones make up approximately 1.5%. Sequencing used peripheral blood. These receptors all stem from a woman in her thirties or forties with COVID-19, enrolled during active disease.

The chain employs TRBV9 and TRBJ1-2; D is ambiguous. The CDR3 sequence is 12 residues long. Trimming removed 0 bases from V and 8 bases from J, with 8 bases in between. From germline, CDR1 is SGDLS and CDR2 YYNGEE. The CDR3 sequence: CASSVESGGYTF. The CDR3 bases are TGTGCCAGCAGCGTAGAGTCCGGGGGCTACACCTTC.

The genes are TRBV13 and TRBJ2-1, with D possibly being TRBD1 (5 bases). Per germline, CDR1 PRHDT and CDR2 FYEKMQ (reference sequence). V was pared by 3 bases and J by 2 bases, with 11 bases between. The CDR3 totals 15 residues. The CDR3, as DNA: TGTGCCAGCAGCTTGGGGCCAGGGACCTACAATGAGCAGTTCTTC. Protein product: CASSLGPGTYNEQFF. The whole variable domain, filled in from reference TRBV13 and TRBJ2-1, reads AAGVIQSPRHLIKEKRETATLKCYPIPRHDTVYWYQQGPGQDPQFLISFYEKMQSDKGSIPDRFSAQQFSDYHSELNMSSLELGDSALYFCASSLGPGTYNEQFFGPGTRLTVL.

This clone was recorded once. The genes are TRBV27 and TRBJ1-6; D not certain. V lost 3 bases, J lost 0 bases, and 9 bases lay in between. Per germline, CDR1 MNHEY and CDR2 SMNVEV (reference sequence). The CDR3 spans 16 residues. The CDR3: CASSFGEGSYNSPLHF. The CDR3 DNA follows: TGTGCCAGCAGTTTTGGGGAGGGCTCCTATAATTCACCCCTCCACTTT.

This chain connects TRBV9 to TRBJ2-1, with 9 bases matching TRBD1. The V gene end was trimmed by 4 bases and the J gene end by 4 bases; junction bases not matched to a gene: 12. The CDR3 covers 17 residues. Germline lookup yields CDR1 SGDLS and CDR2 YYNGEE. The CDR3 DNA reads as TGTGCCAGCAGCCCCCAGGGTCCGGGACAGGGATACAATGAGCAGTTCTTC. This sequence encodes CASSPQGPGQGYNEQFF.

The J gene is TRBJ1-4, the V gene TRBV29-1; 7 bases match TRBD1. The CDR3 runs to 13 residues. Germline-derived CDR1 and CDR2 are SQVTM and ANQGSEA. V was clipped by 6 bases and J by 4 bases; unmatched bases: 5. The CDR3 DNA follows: TGCAGCGTCGGGGACAGCTTTAATGAAAAACTGTTTTTT. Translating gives CSVGDSFNEKLFF.

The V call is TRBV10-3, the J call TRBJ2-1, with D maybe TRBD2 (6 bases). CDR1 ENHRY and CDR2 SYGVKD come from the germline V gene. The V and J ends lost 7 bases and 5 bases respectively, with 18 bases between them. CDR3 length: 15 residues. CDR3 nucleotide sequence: TGTGCCATCAATAGCGGCAGCGATCCTCACAATGAGCAGTTCTTC. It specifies CAINSGSDPHNEQFF.

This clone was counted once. CDR3 bases: TGTGCCAGCAGTCTTGACAGGGGGCGCGGGGAGACCCAGTACTTC. This translates into CASSLDRGRGETQYF. The chain has TRBV2 and TRBJ2-5; 10 bases fit TRBD1. V lost 5 bases, J lost 5 bases, and 8 bases stayed unmatched. Germline V lookup: CDR1 SNHLY, CDR2 FYNNEI. The length of the CDR3 is 15 residues.

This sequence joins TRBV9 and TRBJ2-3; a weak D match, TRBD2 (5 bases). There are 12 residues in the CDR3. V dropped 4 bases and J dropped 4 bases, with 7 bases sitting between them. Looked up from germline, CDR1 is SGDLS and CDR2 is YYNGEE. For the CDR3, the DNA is TGTGCCAGCAGCCAACTAGCAGATACGCAGTATTTT. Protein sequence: CASSQLADTQYF.

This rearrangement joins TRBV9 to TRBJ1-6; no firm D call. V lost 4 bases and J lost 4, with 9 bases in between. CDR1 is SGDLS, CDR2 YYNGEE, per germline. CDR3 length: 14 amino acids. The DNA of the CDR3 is TGTGCCAGCAGCCTCGGTCCTTATAATTCACCCCTCCACTTT. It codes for CASSLGPYNSPLHF.

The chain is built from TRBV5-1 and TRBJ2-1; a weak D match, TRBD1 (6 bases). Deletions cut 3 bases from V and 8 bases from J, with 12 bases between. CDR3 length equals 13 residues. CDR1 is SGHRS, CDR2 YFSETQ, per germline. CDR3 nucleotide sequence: TGCGCCAGCAGCTCCATAGGGGGATATGAGCAGTTCTTC. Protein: CASSSIGGYEQFF.

CDR3 in DNA: TGTGCCAGCAGCCGACAGGCCTTTATGGGGAATGAGCAGTTCTTC. It codes for CASSRQAFMGNEQFF. The V and J genes are TRBV27 and TRBJ2-1, with D perhaps TRBD1 (6 bases). This CDR3 contains 15 residues. The V end lost 6 bases, the J end lost 7 bases, and 19 bases lay between the germline ends. Germline-derived CDR1 and CDR2 are MNHEY and SMNVEV (reference sequence).

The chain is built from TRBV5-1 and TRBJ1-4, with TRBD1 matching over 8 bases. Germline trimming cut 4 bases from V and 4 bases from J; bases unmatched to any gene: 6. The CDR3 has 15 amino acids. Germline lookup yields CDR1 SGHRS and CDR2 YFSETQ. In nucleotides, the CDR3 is TGCGCCAGCAGCCCTGACAGGGGTCATAATGAAAAACTGTTTTTT. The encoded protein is CASSPDRGHNEKLFF.

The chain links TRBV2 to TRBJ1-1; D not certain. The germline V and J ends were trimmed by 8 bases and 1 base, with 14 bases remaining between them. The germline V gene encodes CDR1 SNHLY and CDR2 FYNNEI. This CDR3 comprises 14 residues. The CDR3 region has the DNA TGTGCCAGCTGTTCTGAGCTTGGGAACACTGAAGCTTTCTTT. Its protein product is CASCSELGNTEAFF.

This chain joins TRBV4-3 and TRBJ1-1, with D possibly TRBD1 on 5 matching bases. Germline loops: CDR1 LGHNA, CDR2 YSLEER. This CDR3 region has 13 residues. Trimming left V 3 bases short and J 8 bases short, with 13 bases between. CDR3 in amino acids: CASSQQGGPEAFF. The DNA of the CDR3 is TGCGCCAGCAGCCAGCAGGGCGGTCCGGAAGCTTTCTTT.

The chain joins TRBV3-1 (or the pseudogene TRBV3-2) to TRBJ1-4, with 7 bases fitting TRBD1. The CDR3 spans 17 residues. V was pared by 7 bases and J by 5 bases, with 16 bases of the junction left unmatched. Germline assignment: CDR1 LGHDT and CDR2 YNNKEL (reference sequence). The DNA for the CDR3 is TGTGCCAGCAACCCTCTGAAAAACAGGGGCCTGAATGAAAAACTGTTTTTT. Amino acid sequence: CASNPLKNRGLNEKLFF.

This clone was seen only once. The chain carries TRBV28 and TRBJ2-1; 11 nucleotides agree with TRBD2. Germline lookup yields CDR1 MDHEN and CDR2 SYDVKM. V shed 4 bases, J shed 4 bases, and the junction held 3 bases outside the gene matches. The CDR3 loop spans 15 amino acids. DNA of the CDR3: TGTGCCAGCAGTTCGGGACTAGCGGCTTACAATGAGCAGTTCTTC. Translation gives CASSSGLAAYNEQFF. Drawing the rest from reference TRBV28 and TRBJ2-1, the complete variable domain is DVKVTQSSRYLVKRTGEKVFLECVQDMDHENMFWYRQDPGLGLRLIYFSYDVKMKEKGDIPEGYSVSREKKERFSLILESASTNQTSMYLCASSSGLAAYNEQFFGPGTRLTVL.

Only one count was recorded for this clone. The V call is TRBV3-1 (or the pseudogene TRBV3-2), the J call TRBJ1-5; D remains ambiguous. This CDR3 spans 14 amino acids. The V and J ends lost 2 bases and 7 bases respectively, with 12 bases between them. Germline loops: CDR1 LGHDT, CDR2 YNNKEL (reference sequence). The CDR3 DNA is TGTGCCAGCAGCCAATCCATAGGAGCCCAGCCCCAGCATTTT. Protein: CASSQSIGAQPQHF.

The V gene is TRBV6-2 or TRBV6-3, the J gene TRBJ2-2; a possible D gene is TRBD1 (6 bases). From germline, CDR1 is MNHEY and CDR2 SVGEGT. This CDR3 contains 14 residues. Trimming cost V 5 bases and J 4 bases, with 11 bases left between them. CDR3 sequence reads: CASSLGQFTGELFF. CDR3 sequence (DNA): TGTGCCAGCAGTCTTGGACAGTTCACCGGGGAGCTGTTTTTT.

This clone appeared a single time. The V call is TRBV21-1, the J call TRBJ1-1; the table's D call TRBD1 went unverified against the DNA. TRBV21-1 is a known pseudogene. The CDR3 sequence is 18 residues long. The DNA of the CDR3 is TGTGCCAGCAGCAATTGGGGACAGAGTCCTATTTTGAACACTGAAGCTTTCTTT. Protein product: CASSNWGQSPILNTEAFF.